The 30 T cell receptor beta chains reported below all come from one sample, sequenced in a study of T cell repertoires in cytomegalovirus infection. Via MiXCR, TCRdb re-called the reads, giving one row per CDR3 protein. The sample holds around 710,000 distinct CDR3 sequences, 25% to 30% seen once. No antigens are known for them. Source: cultured CD8+ T cells from PBMCs, taken from culture after CMV antigen stimulation. All receptors come from a human donor in good health (CMV status not recorded). Some clones in this sample may be carry-over from other donors' samples.

This chain connects TRBV19 to TRBJ1-5; weak D call: TRBD1 (6 bases). This CDR3 comprises 15 residues. V was trimmed by 8 bases and J by 7 bases, leaving 21 bases between them. Germline loops: CDR1 LNHDA, CDR2 SQIVND (reference sequence). The CDR3 region has the DNA TGTGCCAGTGGAAGGACAGCTTGGGCAAAGCAGCCCCAGCATTTT. This encodes CASGRTAWAKQPQHF. The entire variable domain, with the rest obtained from reference TRBV19 and TRBJ1-5, is as follows: DGGITQSPKYLFRKEGQNVTLSCEQNLNHDAMYWYRQDPGQGLRLIYYSQIVNDFQKGDIAEGYSVSREKKESFPLTVTSAQKNPTAFYLCASGRTAWAKQPQHFGDGTRLSIL.

This clonotype was counted only a few times. The DNA for the CDR3 is TGTGCCAGCAGTTCCGGGACAGCGTTCTACGAGCAGTACGTC. Translated, it gives CASSSGTAFYEQYV. The genes are TRBV6-2 or TRBV6-3 and TRBJ2-7, with TRBD1 identical over 7 bases. Germline values: CDR1 MNHEY, CDR2 SVGEGT. The CDR3 length is 14 residues. With V trimmed by 4 bases and J by 3 bases, 6 bases remained unmatched.

Ten or more counts support this clonotype. This chain connects TRBV7-9 to TRBJ2-3; D gene ambiguous. Trimming shortened V by 0 bases and J by 0 bases, and 13 bases separated the two germline ends. The CDR3 contains 17 residues. Germline CDR1 is SEHNR and CDR2 is FQNEAQ (reference sequence). CDR3 loop: CASSLATAVASTDTQYF. The CDR3 nucleotides read TGTGCCAGCAGCTTAGCTACCGCGGTGGCTAGCACAGATACGCAGTATTTT. The complete variable domain, with remaining parts taken from reference TRBV7-9 and TRBJ2-3, reads DTGVSQNPRHKITKRGQNVTFRCDPISEHNRLYWYRQTLGQGPEFLTYFQNEAQLEKSRLLSDRFSAERPKGSFSTLEIQRTEQGDSAMYLCASSLATAVASTDTQYFGPGTRLTVL.

This CDR3 is CSVEFGSPDTQYF. As DNA, the CDR3 is TGCAGCGTTGAATTCGGCAGCCCAGATACGCAGTATTTT. The chain recombines TRBV29-1 with TRBJ2-3; D not resolved. Germline CDR1 is SQVTM and CDR2 is ANQGSEA. V was clipped by 2 bases and J by 4 bases, with 10 bases between them. The CDR3 sequence is 13 residues long.

This clonotype has only a few counts. The chain uses TRBV4-1 and TRBJ1-5; D is unresolved. The CDR3 sequence is 15 residues long. The germline V and J ends were trimmed by 3 bases and 0 bases, with 9 bases remaining between them. Germline assignment: CDR1 MGHRA and CDR2 YSYEKL. The DNA for the CDR3 is TGCGCCAGCAGCCACGGACGGAATAGCAATCAGCCCCAGCATTTT. The encoded protein is CASSHGRNSNQPQHF.

The chain is built from TRBV5-6 and TRBJ2-7, with 8 bases lining up with TRBD1. The ends lost 2 bases at V and 5 bases at J; junction bases unmatched: 9. Germline CDR1 is SGHDT and CDR2 is YYEEEE. The CDR3 spans 15 residues. CDR3 nucleotides: TGTGCCAGCAGCTTCCTTCGGACAGGGTTCCACGAGCAGTACGTC. It specifies CASSFLRTGFHEQYV.

A note on this clonotype: One junction end disagrees with the germline gene, perhaps due to a read error. The chain joins TRBV12-3 or TRBV12-4 to TRBJ2-1; D is ambiguous. The CDR3 consists of 16 residues. CDR3 in amino acids: CASSLAGRSPYNGQFF. The CDR3 bases are TGTGCCAGCAGTTTAGCCGGGCGATCGCCCTACAATGGGCAGTTCTTC.

The chain uses TRBV4-3 and TRBJ1-3; TRBD1 might be the D (5 bases). CDR3 length equals 16 residues. The V end was cut by 2 bases, the J end by 2 bases, with 13 bases between. The germline V gene encodes CDR1 LGHNA and CDR2 YSLEER. CDR3 nucleotide sequence: TGCGCCAGCAGCCAAAATGTCAGGGTCACTGGAAACACCATATATTTT. Protein: CASSQNVRVTGNTIYF.

The CDR3 DNA follows: TGTGCCACCAGCAGGTACAGGGGGCCCTACGAGCAGTACTTC. Translated, it gives CATSRYRGPYEQYF. The chain recombines TRBV15 with TRBJ2-7, with 9 bases that match TRBD1. This CDR3 region has 14 residues. Trimming removed 3 bases from V and 2 bases from J; junction bases left unmatched: 2. Per the germline V gene, CDR1 is LNHNV and CDR2 is YYDKDF (reference sequence). The variable domain in full, with the rest retrieved from reference TRBV15 and TRBJ2-7, is DAMVIQNPRYQVTQFGKPVTLSCSQTLNHNVMYWYQQKSSQAPKLLFHYYDKDFNNEADTPDNFQSRRPNTSFCFLDIRSPGLGDTAMYLCATSRYRGPYEQYFGPGTRLTVT.

This clonotype was observed once. The rearrangement links TRBV7-9 to TRBJ2-7; D gene ambiguous. Germline values: CDR1 SEHNR, CDR2 FQNEAQ (reference sequence). The V end was cut by 5 bases, the J end by 2 bases, with 19 bases between. The CDR3 extends over 16 amino acids. CDR3 sequence reads: CASSQGGEEWTYEQYV. DNA of the CDR3: TGTGCCAGCAGCCAAGGTGGTGAGGAGTGGACCTACGAGCAGTACGTC.

The chain carries TRBV4-1 and TRBJ1-6, with D maybe TRBD1 (5 bases). This CDR3 has 15 amino acids. The V gene's germline CDR1 is MGHRA and CDR2 YSYEKL. Trimming took off 0 bases at V and 9 bases at J, with 12 bases between the two ends. In DNA form, the CDR3 reads TGCGCCAGCAGCCAAGATCCGGACATAAGTTCACCCCTCCACTTT. It codes for CASSQDPDISSPLHF.

The chain recombines TRBV7-9 with TRBJ2-5; the D gene is possibly TRBD1 (8 bases). CDR3 size: 14 residues. V was shortened by 5 bases and J by 7 bases, with 17 bases between the two germline ends. From germline, CDR1 is SEHNR and CDR2 FQNEAQ (reference sequence). For the CDR3, the DNA is TGTGCCAGCAGCCCAGCGGGACAGGAGGGGACCCAGTACTTC. Translated, it gives CASSPAGQEGTQYF.

This clonotype was counted a few times. This sequence joins TRBV27 and TRBJ2-7; weak D call: TRBD2 (5 bases). Germline V gene sequence: CDR1 MNHEY, CDR2 SMNVEV (reference sequence). The germline V and J ends were trimmed by 8 bases and 0 bases, with 17 bases remaining between them. The CDR3 totals 15 residues. CDR3 nucleotide sequence: TGTGCCAGCGGACCCTTGGGTGGGAGCTCCTACGAGCAGTACTTC. Its translation: CASGPLGGSSYEQYF.

The chain carries TRBV10-3 and TRBJ1-1, with 7 bases lining up with TRBD1. The CDR3 has 16 residues. Germline loops: CDR1 ENHRY, CDR2 SYGVKD. The junction had 11 bases not matched to a gene; V was cut back by 7 bases and J by 0 bases. In DNA form, the CDR3 reads TGTGCCATCACCCGAGGGGACAGAGACATGAACACTGAAGCTTTCTTT. The encoded protein is CAITRGDRDMNTEAFF.

This rearrangement joins TRBV20-1 to TRBJ1-5, with 8 positions matching TRBD1. V was clipped by 3 bases and J by 0 bases; unmatched bases: 7. The CDR3 has 16 amino acids. Germline lookup yields CDR1 DFQATT and CDR2 SNEGSKA (reference sequence). CDR3 nucleotides: TGCAGTGCTAGGGACAGGGAGGGTTATAGCAATCAGCCCCAGCATTTT. Protein product: CSARDREGYSNQPQHF.

This clonotype appeared once. J is TRBJ2-2 and V is TRBV10-3; 12 nucleotides align to TRBD1. The junction had 10 bases not matched to a gene; V was cut back by 7 bases and J by 4 bases. The CDR3 spans 17 residues. The V gene's germline CDR1 is ENHRY and CDR2 SYGVKD. In DNA, the CDR3 is TGTGCCATCACCGGACCAGGGGGACAGGGGGCCACCGGGGAGCTGTTTTTT. Translated: CAITGPGGQGATGELFF.

Note on this clonotype: The conserved closing phenylalanine or tryptophan is absent in this CDR3, likely reflecting a read error. The chain is built from TRBV5-1 and TRBJ2-5, with D possibly matching TRBD2 (7 bases). Germline loops: CDR1 SGHRS, CDR2 YFSETQ. This CDR3 contains 16 residues. V was clipped by 4 bases and J by 0 bases, with 16 bases between them. The CDR3 loop reads CASSPGELADQETQYY. In DNA, the CDR3 is TGCGCCAGCAGCCCAGGGGAGCTAGCGGACCAAGAGACCCAGTACTAC.

The chain uses TRBV6-8 and TRBJ2-2; either TRBD1 or TRBD2 may supply D (5 bases each). The germline V and J ends were trimmed by 10 bases and 6 bases, with 18 bases remaining between them. CDR3 length: 14 residues. Germline assignment: CDR1 MNHGY and CDR2 SAAAGT. In nucleotides, the CDR3 is TGTGCCACCAACGAGGGGAATCGGGCCGGGGAGCTGTTTTTT. Translating it yields CATNEGNRAGELFF.

This clonotype was observed a few times. This rearrangement joins TRBV19 to TRBJ1-1, with D tentatively TRBD1 (5 bases). Germline V gene data show CDR1 as LNHDA and CDR2 as SQIVND (reference sequence). This CDR3 is 14 amino acids long. Deletions cut 6 bases from V and 1 base from J, with 12 bases between. DNA for the CDR3: TGTGCCAGTAGCAGAATTCAGGGGAACACTGAAGCTTTCTTT. Residues: CASSRIQGNTEAFF. The full variable domain, in which reference TRBV19 and TRBJ1-1 provide the parts outside the CDR3, is DGGITQSPKYLFRKEGQNVTLSCEQNLNHDAMYWYRQDPGQGLRLIYYSQIVNDFQKGDIAEGYSVSREKKESFPLTVTSAQKNPTAFYLCASSRIQGNTEAFFGQGTRLTVV.

This clonotype has just a few counts. V and J are TRBV7-9 and TRBJ1-2; 8 bases fit TRBD1. The V gene end was trimmed by 2 bases and the J gene end by 3 bases; junction bases not matched to a gene: 5. The CDR3 spans 15 residues. Germline CDR1 SEHNR, CDR2 FQNEAQ (reference sequence). CDR3 loop: CASSLPGQGDYGYTF. CDR3 bases: TGTGCCAGCAGCTTACCTGGACAGGGAGACTATGGCTACACCTTC.

This clonotype was recorded many times. This rearrangement joins TRBV7-8 to TRBJ1-1; D may be TRBD1 (6 bases). Looked up from germline, CDR1 is SGHVS and CDR2 is FQNEAQ. V shed 4 bases and J shed 7 bases, with 19 bases lying between them. This CDR3 has 15 residues. This CDR3 is CASSSAGVTGVEAFF. The CDR3 region has the DNA TGTGCCAGCAGCTCAGCGGGTGTGACAGGAGTTGAAGCTTTCTTT. Full variable domain (rest looked up from reference TRBV7-8 and TRBJ1-1): GAGVSQSPRYKVAKRGQDVALRCDPISGHVSLFWYQQALGQGPEFLTYFQNEAQLDKSGLPSDRFFAERPEGSVSTLKIQRTQQEDSAVYLCASSSAGVTGVEAFFGQGTRLTVV.

The chain is built from TRBV24-1 and TRBJ2-1; 8 nucleotides agree with TRBD2. The germline V gene encodes CDR1 KGHDR and CDR2 SFDVKD. Losses at the gene ends were 6 bases for V and 4 bases for J; bases not matched to a gene: 7. This CDR3 region has 15 residues. The CDR3 is CATSSLAGGYNEQFF. The CDR3 bases are TGTGCCACCAGTTCTTTGGCGGGAGGTTACAATGAGCAGTTCTTC.

This clonotype was found many times. The chain uses TRBV7-6 and TRBJ1-1; D is perhaps TRBD1 (6 bases). V was shortened by 1 base and J by 8 bases, with 11 bases between the two germline ends. The germline CDR1 and CDR2 sequences are SGHVS and FNYEAQ. The CDR3 spans 13 residues. In DNA form, the CDR3 reads TGTGCCAGCAGCTTAGGGGGGCCGGTCGAAGCTTTCTTT. It codes for CASSLGGPVEAFF.

This clonotype was observed many times. The gene calls are TRBV4-1 and TRBJ2-1, with D unclear. The CDR3 is 15 residues long. Trimming removed 0 bases from V and 3 bases from J, with 9 bases in between. Looked up from germline, CDR1 is MGHRA and CDR2 is YSYEKL. CDR3 DNA: TGCGCCAGCAGCCAAGATGTGGCAGACTACAATGAGCAGTTCTTC. Protein product: CASSQDVADYNEQFF.

This clonotype was observed a handful of times. This chain uses TRBV7-9 with TRBJ2-1, with 7 nucleotides matching TRBD1. The CDR3 has 12 residues. Unmatched junction bases numbered 1, after V lost 2 bases and J lost 9 bases. Germline assignment: CDR1 SEHNR and CDR2 FQNEAQ (reference sequence). CDR3 DNA sequence: TGTGCCAGCAGCTTACAGGGGGTTGAGCAGTTCTTC. Translating it yields CASSLQGVEQFF.

A few counts support this clonotype. Here the CDR3 DNA reads TGTGCCAGCAGCTTCTCCACAGGGGCGTATGGCTACACCTTC. This codes for CASSFSTGAYGYTF. The chain carries TRBV7-9 and TRBJ1-2, with TRBD1 matching 7 bases. The CDR3 runs 14 residues. Germline assignment: CDR1 SEHNR and CDR2 FQNEAQ (reference sequence). The J segment lost 5 bases and the V segment lost 3 bases, leaving 6 bases of the junction unmatched.

The chain couples TRBV6-6 to TRBJ2-1; no firm D call. Looked up from germline, CDR1 is MNHNY and CDR2 is SVGAGI (reference sequence). V was shortened by 5 bases and J by 4 bases, with 9 bases between the two germline ends. There are 13 residues in the CDR3. The DNA for the CDR3 is TGTGCCAGCAGTAAAAGGTCGTACAATGAGCAGTTCTTC. It specifies CASSKRSYNEQFF.

Ten or more counts support this clonotype. CDR3 coding DNA: TGTGCCAGCAGCTTAGCTTCCCAGGCGCAACCTGAAGCTTTCTTT. Residues: CASSLASQAQPEAFF. The chain recombines TRBV7-6 with TRBJ1-1; D unresolved. CDR1 and CDR2 (germline): SGHVS, FNYEAQ. The CDR3 covers 15 residues. V dropped 0 bases and J dropped 6 bases, with 14 bases sitting between them. Full variable domain (rest looked up from reference TRBV7-6 and TRBJ1-1): GAGVSQSPRYKVTKRGQDVALRCDPISGHVSLYWYRQALGQGPEFLTYFNYEAQQDKSGLPNDRFSAERPEGSISTLTIQRTEQRDSAMYRCASSLASQAQPEAFFGQGTRLTVV.

This clonotype was observed at least ten times. This chain links TRBV6-5 with TRBJ2-3, with a weak D call TRBD1 (5 bases). The germline gives CDR1 MNHEY, CDR2 SVGAGI. The V gene lost 0 bases and the J gene lost 0 bases, with 13 bases spanning the gap. The CDR3 sequence is 17 residues long. The chain's CDR3 is CASSYSGHYYSTDTQYF. CDR3 nucleotide sequence: TGTGCCAGCAGTTACTCGGGGCACTACTATAGCACAGATACGCAGTATTTT.

This clonotype occurred a few times. This chain's CDR3 is CASQKGGVGELFF. The CDR3 DNA follows: TGTGCCAGCCAAAAGGGAGGAGTTGGGGAGCTGTTTTTT. The chain joins TRBV9 to TRBJ2-2; TRBD2 might be the D (6 bases). Germline CDR1 and CDR2: SGDLS and YYNGEE. The length of the CDR3 is 13 residues. Between the trimmed V and J ends, which lost 7 bases and 8 bases, there was a span of 15 bases.